This TCR beta chain came from a study of siplizumab effects on memory and regulatory T cells. Study-wide points: For mappable alloreactive CD4+ clones, the mean Treg-derived fraction was around 64% with siplizumab and roughly 26% in controls.

Assay: immunoSEQ multiplex PCR; the TCRdb copy retains only in-frame clones and omits some. The sample consists of approximately 68,000 clones, under 95% of them appearing once. Note on this clone: Its target is unknown.

Germline V lookup: CDR1 LNHDA, CDR2 SQIVND (reference sequence). The CDR3 totals 15 residues. Germline trimming cut 1 base from V and 4 bases from J; bases unmatched to any gene: 4. This chain uses TRBV19 with TRBJ2-1; TRBD2 matches at 7 bases. The sequence was obtained from a human donor in good health. The specimen sequenced was CD8+ T cells sorted from blood. Written as DNA, the CDR3 is TGTGCCAGTAGTATAGGTGCGGGAGTTTACAATGAGCAGTTCTTC. This gives the protein CASSIGAGVYNEQFF.